What follows describes a single T cell receptor (beta chain). Its specificity is not known. The data are from a study of OX40 agonist ivuxolimab in advanced cancers. For the study at large: Cohort: more than 75% men, mean age about 60, aged about 23 to 80.

General study points: Circulating CD4+ and CD8+ T cells showed clonal expansion by week 6 at 0.1 to 3.0 mg/kg. Some patients who did not respond also had low normalized T-cell clonal expansion.

Produced via immunoSEQ multiplex PCR; TCRdb's table is partial and in-frame only. The sample comprises 54,000 or so clones, approximately 84% of which are singletons, and about 2% rests with the top ten. Sequenced here: CD4+ or CD8+ T cells sorted from blood, sampled in a trial of the OX40 agonist ivuxolimab. The receptor was derived from an adult with an advanced solid tumor such as melanoma, head and neck, liver or kidney cancer.

This CDR3 reads CASSQVGGQGIVAFF. The CDR3 nucleotides read TGCGCCAGCAGCCAAGTAGGGGGACAGGGGATCGTAGCTTTCTTT. The chain carries TRBV4-3 and TRBJ1-1; 10 bases align to TRBD1. Unmatched junction bases numbered 9, after V lost 1 base and J lost 10 bases. The CDR3 spans 15 residues. CDR1 is LGHNA, CDR2 YSLEER, per germline.